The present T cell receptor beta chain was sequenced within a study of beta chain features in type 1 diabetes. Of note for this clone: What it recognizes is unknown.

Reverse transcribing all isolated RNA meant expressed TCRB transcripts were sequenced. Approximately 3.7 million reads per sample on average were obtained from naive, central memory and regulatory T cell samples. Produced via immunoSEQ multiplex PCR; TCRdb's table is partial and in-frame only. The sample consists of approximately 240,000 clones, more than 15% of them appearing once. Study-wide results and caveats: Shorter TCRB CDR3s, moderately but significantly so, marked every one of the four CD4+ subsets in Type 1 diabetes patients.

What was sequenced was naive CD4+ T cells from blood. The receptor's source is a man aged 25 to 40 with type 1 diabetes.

The CDR3 sequence: CSGRQGGKNIQYF. CDR3 coding DNA: TGCAGCGGTCGACAGGGAGGGAAAAACATTCAGTACTTC. The chain combines TRBV29-1 with TRBJ2-4, with D perhaps being TRBD1 or TRBD2 (7 bases each). CDR1 and CDR2 (germline): SQVTM, ANQGSEA. Trimming removed 7 bases from V and 4 bases from J, with 14 bases in between. CDR3 length: 13 amino acids.